The TCR beta chain under discussion was sequenced for a study of OX40 agonist ivuxolimab in advanced cancers. Points on this clone: No antigen is known for it.

Study-wide results and caveats: Clonal expansion was seen in CD4+ and CD8+ blood T cells by week 6 at 0.1 to 3.0 mg/kg.

Clones were read by immunoSEQ multiplex PCR, and TCRdb kept only the in-frame ones, dropping some. The sample has roughly 62,000 clones; 85% are singletons. The material was CD4+ or CD8+ T cells sorted from blood, obtained in a trial of the OX40 agonist ivuxolimab. The receptor's source is an adult with an advanced solid tumor such as melanoma, head and neck, liver or kidney cancer.

DNA of the CDR3: TGCGCCAGCAGGGGCGGGCGGGGGTCCGAATACGAGCAGTACTTC. Translating gives CASRGGRGSEYEQYF. The chain combines TRBV5-1 with TRBJ2-7; 7 nucleotides line up with TRBD2. CDR3 length: 15 residues. Germline V gene sequence: CDR1 SGHRS, CDR2 YFSETQ. With 5 bases clipped from V and 4 bases from J, the junction kept 12 bases outside the gene matches.